This is a list of T cell receptor beta chains from one sample in a study of T-cell memory formation after mild COVID-19. TCRdb ran MiXCR on the 5' RACE reads and lists one entry per CDR3 protein. The table has more than 350,000 distinct CDR3 sequences, more than 20% seen once. Sequencing input: PBMCs or a T cell subset sorted from them (not recorded which). These receptors all come from an adult woman who had mild COVID-19 (a few samples of this study predate the infection). Cell type and time point are not known. CDR3s include the opening cysteine and the closing phenylalanine or tryptophan. The D gene is left open where the match is weak. Not every row has a clone size; where given, it reads once, few, many or a size class.

clone_size: .
d_call: TRBD2
v_call: TRBV5-1
j_call: TRBJ2-7
cdr3_aa: CASSLGLAGPSNYEQYF
cdr3_nt: TGCGCCAGCAGCTTGGGCCTAGCGGGGCCCTCAAACTACGAGCAGTACTTC

clone_size: .
d_call: TRBD2
v_call: TRBV3-1
j_call: TRBJ2-3
cdr3_aa: CASSQDLTSGGALDF
cdr3_nt: TGTGCCAGCAGCCAAGACCTGACTAGCGGGGGGGCCCTGGATTTT

clone_size: few
d_call: .
v_call: TRBV5-8
j_call: TRBJ1-1
cdr3_aa: CASSTGSPNTEAFF
cdr3_nt: TGTGCCAGCAGCACTGGATCTCCGAACACTGAAGCTTTCTTT

clone_size: once
d_call: .
v_call: TRBV20-1
j_call: TRBJ1-1
cdr3_aa: CSARRPQNTEAFF
cdr3_nt: TGCAGTGCTAGACGACCGCAGAACACTGAAGCTTTCTTT

clone_size: few
d_call: TRBD2
v_call: TRBV20-1
j_call: TRBJ2-1
cdr3_aa: CSARAASGRAVSYNEQFF
cdr3_nt: TGCAGTGCTAGAGCCGCCAGCGGGAGGGCCGTCTCCTACAATGAGCAGTTCTTC

clone_size: few
d_call: TRBD2
v_call: TRBV12-3/TRBV12-4
j_call: TRBJ2-1
cdr3_aa: CASGTSGGANEQFF
cdr3_nt: TGTGCCAGCGGGACTAGCGGGGGGGCCAATGAGCAGTTCTTC

clone_size: few
d_call: TRBD1
v_call: TRBV20-1
j_call: TRBJ1-1
cdr3_aa: CSARPRTGWDEAFF
cdr3_nt: TGCAGTGCTAGACCGAGGACAGGGTGGGATGAAGCTTTCTTT

clone_size: .
d_call: TRBD1
v_call: TRBV7-8
j_call: TRBJ2-1
cdr3_aa: CASSSHQGVSYNEQFF
cdr3_nt: TGTGCCAGCAGCTCACACCAGGGGGTATCCTACAATGAGCAGTTCTTC

clone_size: many
d_call: TRBD1
v_call: TRBV24-1
j_call: TRBJ1-1
cdr3_aa: CATSDTRQGPNTEAFF
cdr3_nt: TGTGCCACCAGTGATACACGACAGGGACCGAACACTGAAGCTTTCTTT

clone_size: few
d_call: TRBD2
v_call: TRBV18
j_call: TRBJ2-5
cdr3_aa: CASSPTGTSGGQETQYF
cdr3_nt: TGTGCCAGCTCACCTACCGGGACTAGCGGGGGACAAGAGACCCAGTACTTC

clone_size: .
d_call: .
v_call: TRBV7-9
j_call: TRBJ2-5
cdr3_aa: CASSRLVTWETQYF
cdr3_nt: TGTGCCAGCAGCCGACTAGTTACCTGGGAGACCCAGTACTTC

clone_size: few
d_call: TRBD1
v_call: TRBV2
j_call: TRBJ2-7
cdr3_aa: CASSLSDRIYEQYF
cdr3_nt: TGTGCCAGCAGCCTATCGGACAGGATCTACGAGCAGTACTTC

clone_size: few
d_call: TRBD1
v_call: TRBV5-1
j_call: TRBJ2-1
cdr3_aa: CASSRDRQLYNEQFF
cdr3_nt: TGCGCCAGCAGCCGGGACAGGCAACTTTACAATGAGCAGTTCTTC

clone_size: .
d_call: .
v_call: TRBV5-1
j_call: TRBJ1-4
cdr3_aa: CASSFGTESTNEKLFF
cdr3_nt: TGCGCCAGCAGCTTCGGGACGGAATCAACTAATGAAAAACTGTTTTTT

clone_size: .
d_call: .
v_call: TRBV6-5
j_call: TRBJ2-7
cdr3_aa: CATRGTSPYEQYF
cdr3_nt: TGTGCCACCCGCGGGACATCTCCCTACGAGCAGTACTTC

clone_size: once
d_call: TRBD1
v_call: TRBV5-1
j_call: TRBJ1-4
cdr3_aa: CASSLWDRVSPNEKLFF
cdr3_nt: TGCGCCAGCAGCCTCTGGGACAGGGTTTCGCCTAATGAAAAACTGTTTTTT

clone_size: .
d_call: .
v_call: TRBV24-1
j_call: TRBJ2-1
cdr3_aa: CATSDLDRAGGNEQFF
cdr3_nt: TGTGCCACCAGTGATCTGGACAGAGCTGGGGGCAATGAGCAGTTCTTC

clone_size: few
d_call: TRBD2
v_call: TRBV4-2
j_call: TRBJ2-3
cdr3_aa: CASRELAGKKDTQYF
cdr3_nt: TGTGCCAGCAGAGAACTAGCGGGAAAGAAAGATACGCAGTATTTT

clone_size: .
d_call: .
v_call: TRBV20-1
j_call: TRBJ1-1
cdr3_aa: CSAPRPRGNTEAFF
cdr3_nt: TGCAGTGCACCCCGGCCACGCGGTAACACTGAAGCTTTCTTT

clone_size: .
d_call: .
v_call: TRBV20-1
j_call: TRBJ2-1
cdr3_aa: CSASGTDYNEQFF
cdr3_nt: TGCAGTGCTAGCGGGACCGACTACAATGAGCAGTTCTTC

clone_size: few
d_call: .
v_call: TRBV5-1
j_call: TRBJ2-2
cdr3_aa: CASSLERTGELFF
cdr3_nt: TGCGCCAGCAGCTTGGAACGCACCGGGGAGCTGTTTTTT

clone_size: .
d_call: .
v_call: TRBV20-1
j_call: TRBJ2-7
cdr3_aa: CSARDSGTSAYEQYF
cdr3_nt: TGCAGTGCTAGAGATAGCGGCACCTCGGCCTACGAGCAGTACTTC

clone_size: .
d_call: .
v_call: TRBV7-8
j_call: TRBJ1-1
cdr3_aa: CASSPSLEVNTEAFF
cdr3_nt: TGTGCCAGCAGCCCCTCTTTGGAAGTGAACACTGAAGCTTTCTTT

clone_size: .
d_call: TRBD2
v_call: TRBV7-2
j_call: TRBJ2-7
cdr3_aa: CASSPRLAGGSYEQYF
cdr3_nt: TGTGCCAGCAGCCCGCGACTAGCGGGAGGTTCGTACGAGCAGTACTTC

clone_size: many
d_call: TRBD2
v_call: TRBV7-2
j_call: TRBJ2-3
cdr3_aa: CASTSGRASQDTQYF
cdr3_nt: TGTGCCAGTACTAGCGGGAGGGCCTCACAGGATACGCAGTATTTT

clone_size: .
d_call: .
v_call: TRBV19
j_call: TRBJ2-7
cdr3_aa: CASSSTWGFEYEQYF
cdr3_nt: TGTGCCAGTAGTTCGACGTGGGGGTTTGAGTACGAGCAGTACTTC

clone_size: few
d_call: .
v_call: TRBV12-3/TRBV12-4
j_call: TRBJ2-1
cdr3_aa: CASSLTGAIGEQFF
cdr3_nt: TGTGCCAGCAGTCTTACGGGGGCGATCGGTGAGCAGTTCTTC

clone_size: .
d_call: .
v_call: TRBV12-3/TRBV12-4
j_call: TRBJ1-5
cdr3_aa: CASSSGRGYQPQHF
cdr3_nt: TGTGCCAGCAGTTCAGGGAGAGGTTATCAGCCCCAGCATTTT

clone_size: few
d_call: .
v_call: TRBV4-1
j_call: TRBJ2-1
cdr3_aa: CASSRSAGSSYNEQFF
cdr3_nt: TGCGCCAGCAGCCGATCGGCAGGGAGTTCCTACAATGAGCAGTTCTTC

clone_size: .
d_call: .
v_call: TRBV2
j_call: TRBJ2-2
cdr3_aa: CASNSIGDTNTGELFF
cdr3_nt: TGTGCCAGCAACTCTATCGGGGACACGAACACCGGGGAGCTGTTTTTT

clone_size: few
d_call: .
v_call: TRBV15
j_call: TRBJ2-2
cdr3_aa: CATSRGSDTGELFF
cdr3_nt: TGTGCCACCAGCAGAGGCAGTGACACCGGGGAGCTGTTTTTT

clone_size: many
d_call: TRBD2
v_call: TRBV28
j_call: TRBJ2-7
cdr3_aa: CASRPRTSGREQYF
cdr3_nt: TGTGCCAGCAGACCACGGACTAGCGGGAGAGAGCAGTACTTC

clone_size: .
d_call: TRBD2
v_call: TRBV7-9
j_call: TRBJ2-1
cdr3_aa: CASSSSGILDEQFF
cdr3_nt: TGTGCCAGCAGCTCTAGCGGGATTCTCGATGAGCAGTTCTTC

clone_size: few
d_call: .
v_call: TRBV30
j_call: TRBJ1-5
cdr3_aa: CAWNGRQGNQPQHF
cdr3_nt: TGTGCCTGGAACGGTAGACAGGGCAATCAGCCCCAGCATTTT

clone_size: many
d_call: .
v_call: TRBV12-3/TRBV12-4
j_call: TRBJ2-3
cdr3_aa: CASSPNPTDTQYF
cdr3_nt: TGTGCCAGCAGTCCTAACCCTACGGATACGCAGTATTTT

clone_size: many
d_call: TRBD1
v_call: TRBV5-6
j_call: TRBJ2-5
cdr3_aa: CASSPDREETQYF
cdr3_nt: TGTGCCAGCAGCCCGGACAGGGAAGAGACCCAGTACTTC

clone_size: few
d_call: TRBD1
v_call: TRBV7-8
j_call: TRBJ1-2
cdr3_aa: CASSTPDRVWYGYTF
cdr3_nt: TGTGCCAGCAGCACCCCGGACAGGGTTTGGTATGGCTACACCTTC

clone_size: .
d_call: .
v_call: TRBV5-4
j_call: TRBJ2-2
cdr3_aa: CASSFPYGRGSGELFF
cdr3_nt: TGTGCCAGCAGCTTCCCTTATGGTCGGGGGTCCGGGGAGCTGTTTTTT

clone_size: few
d_call: TRBD1
v_call: TRBV5-1
j_call: TRBJ2-3
cdr3_aa: CASAGQETDTQYF
cdr3_nt: TGCGCCAGCGCCGGACAGGAGACAGATACGCAGTATTTT

clone_size: .
d_call: .
v_call: TRBV6-6
j_call: TRBJ2-3
cdr3_aa: CASNYPGAISGTDTQYF
cdr3_nt: TGTGCCAGCAACTATCCGGGGGCGATTAGTGGTACAGATACGCAGTATTTT

clone_size: few
d_call: .
v_call: TRBV5-5
j_call: TRBJ2-5
cdr3_aa: CASSHLAGETQYF
cdr3_nt: TGTGCCAGCAGCCACCTGGCAGGGGAGACCCAGTACTTC

clone_size: .
d_call: TRBD2
v_call: TRBV2
j_call: TRBJ2-1
cdr3_aa: CASSWTSGGPNEQFF
cdr3_nt: TGTGCCAGCAGTTGGACTAGCGGGGGGCCAAATGAGCAGTTCTTC

clone_size: .
d_call: .
v_call: TRBV5-6
j_call: TRBJ2-3
cdr3_aa: CASRQGATDTQYF
cdr3_nt: TGTGCCAGCCGCCAGGGAGCCACAGATACGCAGTATTTT

clone_size: few
d_call: TRBD2
v_call: TRBV29-1
j_call: TRBJ2-3
cdr3_aa: CSVARLAGGRTDTQYF
cdr3_nt: TGCAGCGTTGCCCGACTAGCGGGAGGGCGCACAGATACGCAGTATTTT

clone_size: .
d_call: .
v_call: TRBV29-1
j_call: TRBJ2-7
cdr3_aa: CSVEAGDSFSSYEQYF
cdr3_nt: TGCAGCGTTGAAGCGGGGGACAGCTTTAGCTCCTACGAGCAGTACTTC

clone_size: few
d_call: .
v_call: TRBV6-2/TRBV6-3
j_call: TRBJ2-5
cdr3_aa: CASSLDRRQETQYF
cdr3_nt: TGTGCCAGCAGTTTAGACAGGAGACAAGAGACCCAGTACTTC

clone_size: .
d_call: .
v_call: TRBV29-1
j_call: TRBJ2-7
cdr3_aa: CSVDFGSSYEQYF
cdr3_nt: TGCAGCGTTGATTTCGGGAGCTCCTACGAGCAGTACTTC

clone_size: few
d_call: .
v_call: TRBV6-5
j_call: TRBJ2-7
cdr3_aa: CASSYMPGARDEQYF
cdr3_nt: TGTGCCAGCAGTTACATGCCGGGGGCGCGGGACGAGCAGTACTTC

clone_size: .
d_call: .
v_call: TRBV27
j_call: TRBJ1-1
cdr3_aa: CASSPTSGGYTEAFF
cdr3_nt: TGTGCCAGCAGTCCCACGTCGGGGGGTTACACTGAAGCTTTCTTT

clone_size: .
d_call: TRBD2
v_call: TRBV5-4
j_call: TRBJ2-1
cdr3_aa: CASSHGTTEQFF
cdr3_nt: TGTGCCAGCAGCCACGGGACTACCGAGCAGTTCTTC

clone_size: few
d_call: .
v_call: TRBV5-1
j_call: TRBJ2-5
cdr3_aa: CASKPGSVEETQYF
cdr3_nt: TGCGCCAGCAAACCCGGTTCCGTAGAAGAGACCCAGTACTTC

clone_size: many
d_call: .
v_call: TRBV5-1
j_call: TRBJ2-7
cdr3_aa: CASSLGQNSPQYF
cdr3_nt: TGCGCCAGCAGCTTGGGACAGAACTCCCCGCAGTACTTC

clone_size: .
d_call: .
v_call: TRBV10-2
j_call: TRBJ1-2
cdr3_aa: CASSESKGDYGYTF
cdr3_nt: TGCGCCAGCAGTGAGTCGAAAGGGGACTATGGCTACACCTTC

clone_size: few
d_call: .
v_call: TRBV21-1
j_call: TRBJ2-7
cdr3_aa: CASIGLAGGPIYEQYF
cdr3_nt: TGTGCCAGCATCGGACTAGCGGGGGGACCCATCTACGAGCAGTACTTC

clone_size: few
d_call: TRBD2
v_call: TRBV18
j_call: TRBJ2-3
cdr3_aa: CASSPGTSGRYGTDTQYF
cdr3_nt: TGTGCCAGCTCGCCCGGGACTAGCGGCAGATACGGCACAGATACGCAGTATTTT